These T cell receptor beta chains were read from a single sample in a study of cytomegalovirus exposure and HLA in healthy donors. Assay: immunoSEQ multiplex PCR; the TCRdb copy retains only in-frame clones and omits some. The table has about 76,000 clones, about 81% seen once. Specimen: PBMCs. Source of these receptors: a woman in her thirties or forties in good health and CMV-seropositive. The CDR3 runs from the conserved cysteine through the conserved F or W. Fields, in order: clone size, D gene, CDR3 length, J gene, V gene, CDR3 DNA, CDR3 protein. The D gene is left open where the match is weak. Size tells how often a clone was seen (once, few, many) or the class of an expanded clone, and some rows leave it out.

- | - | 14 | TRBJ2-3 | TRBV7-2 | TGTGCCAGCAGCGGGAGATGGAACACAGATACGCAGTATTTT | CASSGRWNTDTQYF
- | TRBD1 | 16 | TRBJ1-5 | TRBV4-1 | TGCGCCAGCAGCCAAGTACCAGCCAGGGGGCCCCAGCCCCAGCATTTT | CASSQVPARGPQPQHF
- | TRBD1 | 14 | TRBJ2-5 | TRBV2 | TGTGCCAGCGGATGGACAGGGGCGGGAGAGACCCAGTACTTC | CASGWTGAGETQYF
- | TRBD1 | 15 | TRBJ1-1 | TRBV5-6 | TGTGCCAGCAGCTTGGCCGGGACAGGGAGAACTGAAGCTTTCTTT | CASSLAGTGRTEAFF
- | TRBD1 | 15 | TRBJ1-5 | TRBV30 | TGTGCCTGGAGTCCCCGGACAGGGGCATTGGGGCCCCAGCATTTT | CAWSPRTGALGPQHF
- | TRBD2 | 14 | TRBJ2-7 | TRBV2 | TGTGCCAGCAGTGGACTAGCGGGGCTTATGAAGCAGTACTTC | CASSGLAGLMKQYF
once | TRBD1 | 14 | TRBJ1-6 | TRBV4-2 | TGTGCCAGCAGCTCACGGGACAGTAATTCACCCCTCCACTTT | CASSSRDSNSPLHF
- | TRBD1 | 17 | TRBJ1-5 | TRBV5-1 | TGCGCCAGCAGTCCCGGGACAGGGGGTGGTAGCAATCAGCCCCAGCATTTT | CASSPGTGGGSNQPQHF
- | - | 13 | TRBJ1-6 | TRBV27 | TGTGCCAGCAGTCCCCCGGGGAGCTCACCCCTCCACTTT | CASSPPGSSPLHF
- | TRBD2 | 16 | TRBJ2-5 | TRBV5-1 | TGCGCCAGCAGCTCGCGACTAGCGGGTTACCAAGAGACCCAGTACTTC | CASSSRLAGYQETQYF
- | TRBD1 | 15 | TRBJ2-7 | TRBV28 | TGTGCCAGCAGTTTCTCCCGGGACAGGGCGCTCGAGCAGTACTTC | CASSFSRDRALEQYF
- | TRBD2 | 17 | TRBJ2-3 | TRBV7-2 | TGTGCCAGCAGCCAACAGGTAGCGGGGACCAGCACAGATACGCAGTATTTT | CASSQQVAGTSTDTQYF
- | - | 15 | TRBJ1-4 | TRBV19 | TGTGCCAGTAGTCTCACCGGGACACAGGATGAAAAACTGTTTTTT | CASSLTGTQDEKLFF
- | - | 14 | TRBJ2-3 | TRBV19 | TGTGCCAGTAGTATAGGCAGAAACACAGATACGCAGTATTTT | CASSIGRNTDTQYF
- | - | 10 | TRBJ2-5 | TRBV20-1 | TGCAGTGCTTCAGGGGAGACCCAGTACTTC | CSASGETQYF
- | TRBD1 | 13 | TRBJ1-1 | TRBV29-1 | TGCAGCGTTATGGGACAGATGAACACTGAAGCTTTCTTT | CSVMGQMNTEAFF
- | - | 13 | TRBJ1-2 | TRBV7-2 | TGTGCCAGCAGCTCAGGAGGTACGGGTGGCTACACCTTC | CASSSGGTGGYTF
- | TRBD1 | 15 | TRBJ1-5 | TRBV4-1 | TGCGCCAGCAGCCAAGGGACAGGGGGAAATCAGCCCCAGCATTTT | CASSQGTGGNQPQHF
- | - | 13 | TRBJ2-3 | TRBV25-1 | TGTGCCAGCAGTGAAGTAAACACAGATACGCAGTATTTT | CASSEVNTDTQYF
- | - | 14 | TRBJ1-6 | TRBV6-5 | TGTGCCAGCACCCAGGCGCAGAATAATTCACCCCTCCACTTT | CASTQAQNNSPLHF
- | - | 15 | TRBJ1-1 | TRBV15 | TGTGCCACCAGCAGAGATGCGGGAAGAGATACTGAAGCTTTCTTT | CATSRDAGRDTEAFF
- | - | 16 | TRBJ1-4 | TRBV4-3 | TGCGCCAGCAGCCAAGTTCGCGGACAGCTTAATGAAAAACTGTTTTTT | CASSQVRGQLNEKLFF
- | - | 16 | TRBJ2-6 | TRBV19 | TGTGCCAGTAATCCGGGCGGGGTGAGTGGGGCCAACGTCCTGACTTTC | CASNPGGVSGANVLTF
- | - | 13 | TRBJ2-3 | TRBV29-1 | TGCAGCGTTGAGGGGGGTCCCACAGATACGCAGTATTTT | CSVEGGPTDTQYF
once | TRBD1 | 15 | TRBJ1-1 | TRBV7-9 | TGTTCCAGCAGCCCGACCGGGACAGGGAACACTGAAGCTTTCTTT | CSSSPTGTGNTEAFF
- | - | 15 | TRBJ1-6 | TRBV2 | TGTGCCAGCAGCGAAACCGGTAGTCCTAATTCACCCCTCCACTTT | CASSETGSPNSPLHF
few | TRBD1 | 15 | TRBJ1-1 | TRBV28 | TGTGCCAGCAGCAAAGACAGGGAAGAGAACACTGAAGCTTTCTTT | CASSKDREENTEAFF
few | TRBD1 | 13 | TRBJ2-5 | TRBV7-3 | TGTGCCAGCAGCCGGGGACAGCAAGAGACCCAGTACTTC | CASSRGQQETQYF
few | - | 15 | TRBJ1-3 | TRBV7-6 | TGTGCCAGCAGCCGAACAGGGATCTCTGGAAACACCATATATTTT | CASSRTGISGNTIYF
- | TRBD1 | 14 | TRBJ1-4 | TRBV6-5 | TGTGCCAGCAGCCGCGGGACAGCTAATGAAAAACTGTTTTTT | CASSRGTANEKLFF
- | - | 13 | TRBJ2-5 | TRBV30 | TGTGCCTGGAAGCGAGGCTACCAAGAGACCCAGTACTTC | CAWKRGYQETQYF
- | - | 13 | TRBJ1-1 | TRBV4-2 | TGTGCCAGCAGCCTCAAGGCGGACACTGAAGCTTTCTTT | CASSLKADTEAFF
- | TRBD1 | 16 | TRBJ1-3 | TRBV2 | TGTGCCAGCAGTCTCTACAGGGGTGGGTCTGGAAACACCATATATTTT | CASSLYRGGSGNTIYF